The clone carrying this T cell receptor (beta chain) was picked up a small number of times. Its target is unknown. This CDR3 has 13 amino acids. Trimming left V 8 bases short and J 2 bases short, with 12 bases between. The germline V gene encodes CDR1 MNHEY and CDR2 SMNVEV (reference sequence). The data were obtained in a study of radiation and T cells in renal cell carcinoma. Broader study findings: From baseline, blood top tumor clonotypes peaked at 2 weeks post-radiation. Pretreatment tumor biopsies were lacking, so baseline clonotypes are unknown.

The sample's time point: blood 4 weeks post-SBRT, at nephrectomy. Treatment here: 15 Gy SBRT to primary tumor, nephrectomy 4 weeks later. Nephrectomy followed 15 Gy stereotactic body radiation by 4 weeks. Sequencing was performed with immunoSEQ multiplex PCR; in TCRdb, only in-frame clones are kept and a portion is missing. The data show more than 120,000 clones, 80% to 90% seen once. The source material was blood, sampled from a patient whose treatment included radiotherapy and nephrectomy. The TCR was taken from a woman between 50 and 59 years old with renal cell carcinoma. The chain carries TRBV27 and TRBJ1-1; D uncertain. The CDR3 loop is CASLALGNTEAFF. The CDR3 DNA is TGTGCCAGCCTCGCACTTGGTAACACTGAAGCTTTCTTT.